This is a list of T cell receptor beta chains from one sample in a study of blood T cell repertoires in COVID-19. TCRdb keeps only in-frame clones here, not all; method: immunoSEQ multiplex PCR. Seen here are 150,000 to 200,000 clones, under 90% observed once, and the top ten hold more than 12%. The sequencing sample was made of peripheral blood. These receptor sequences come from a woman in her 70s with COVID-19, enrolled during active disease. CDR3s include the opening cysteine and the closing phenylalanine or tryptophan. The listing skips clone size in some rows; elsewhere it reads once, few, many or a size class.

. TRBJ2-1 TRBV19 CASSQQGGNEQFF
. TRBJ2-2 TRBV27 CASTLDTRRTGELFF
few TRBJ2-5 TRBV30 CAWSGTGAQYF
. TRBJ1-2 TRBV7-6 CASSLIQGRGTGGYGYTF
few TRBJ1-5 TRBV19 CASSIGPRAQNQPQHF
. TRBJ2-6 TRBV28 CASRENRAGANVLTF
few TRBJ1-1 TRBV29-1 CSVGTVMNTEAFF
. TRBJ1-4 TRBV2 CASSLGQGSEKLFF
. TRBJ1-1 TRBV28 CASSSYRGELSEAFF
. TRBJ1-2 TRBV24-1 CATSDSTGRYGYTF
. TRBJ2-1 TRBV7-3 CASSLGWTSGVDEQFF
few TRBJ2-5 TRBV5-1 CASKGVLPGETQYF
. TRBJ1-3 TRBV6-1 CASRETGGIGNTIYF
. TRBJ1-2 TRBV28 CASTYGGGYTF
. TRBJ1-1 TRBV12-3/TRBV12-4 CASSPGDGLAFF
few TRBJ1-5 TRBV15 CATSRDAQGRREPQHF
. TRBJ1-3 TRBV28 CASSRPGNQRGNTIYF
. TRBJ1-3 TRBV29-1 CSGRHRGQGNTIYF
. TRBJ1-2 TRBV10-3 CAISFEAVDYGYTF
. TRBJ2-2 TRBV6-6 CASSGQGGGELFF
. TRBJ2-1 TRBV19 CASSESGTYNEQFF
. TRBJ2-7 TRBV9 CASSVERDSSYEQYF
. TRBJ1-6 TRBV18 CASSLMRDSPLHF
once TRBJ2-1 TRBV19 CASTPRGMGGANLQFF
. TRBJ2-7 TRBV19 CASSWRPSSYEQYF
. TRBJ2-7 TRBV4-1 CASSLLAVKPYEQYF
. TRBJ2-3 TRBV24-1 CATSDPGGGVTDTQYF
. TRBJ2-7 TRBV5-1 CASRPGPATGGIYEQYF
. TRBJ1-5 TRBV3-1/TRBV3-2 CASSQDHSNQPQHF
. TRBJ1-5 TRBV5-6 CASSLRVEGNQPQHF
few TRBJ2-5 TRBV29-1 CSGGEGTGGETQYF
few TRBJ2-7 TRBV6-5 CASRTGARTYEQYF
. TRBJ1-1 TRBV5-1 CASSPTGRGAEAFF